This T cell receptor (beta chain) was observed in a study of blood T cell repertoires in COVID-19. Study as a whole: T cells, B-cell-depleted T cells, or PBMCs supplied cDNA or gDNA.

Clones were sequenced by immunoSEQ multiplex PCR, and TCRdb holds only the in-frame ones, with some missing. The repertoire includes 140,000 to 150,000 clones, approximately 80% of them detected once, and 3% to 4.5% sits in the top ten. Trimming shortened V by 6 bases and J by 3 bases, and 11 bases separated the two germline ends. There are 13 residues in the CDR3. Per germline, CDR1 MNHNY and CDR2 SVGAGI (reference sequence). V gene TRBV6-6 combines with J gene TRBJ2-5, with D possibly matching TRBD2 (5 bases). The clonotype originates from a man in his 70s who had recovered from COVID-19. Sequencing input: peripheral blood. The DNA of the CDR3 is TGTGCCAGCAGAACTAGGGAAGAAGAGACCCAGTACTTC. It specifies CASRTREEETQYF.